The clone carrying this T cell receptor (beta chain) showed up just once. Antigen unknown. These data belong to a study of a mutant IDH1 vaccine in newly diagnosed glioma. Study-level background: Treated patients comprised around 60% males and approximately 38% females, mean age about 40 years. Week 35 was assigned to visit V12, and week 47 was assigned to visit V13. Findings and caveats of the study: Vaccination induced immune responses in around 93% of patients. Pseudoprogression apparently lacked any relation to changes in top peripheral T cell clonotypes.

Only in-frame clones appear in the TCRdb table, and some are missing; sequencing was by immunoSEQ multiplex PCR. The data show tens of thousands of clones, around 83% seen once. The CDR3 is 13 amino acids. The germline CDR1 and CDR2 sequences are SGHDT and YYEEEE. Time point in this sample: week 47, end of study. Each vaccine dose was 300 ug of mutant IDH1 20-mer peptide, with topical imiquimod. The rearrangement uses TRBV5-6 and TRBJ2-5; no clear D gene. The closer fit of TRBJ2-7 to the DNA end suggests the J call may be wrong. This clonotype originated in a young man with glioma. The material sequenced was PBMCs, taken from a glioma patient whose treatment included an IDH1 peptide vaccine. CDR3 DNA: TGTGCCAGCAGCCCTCCTTTAGGCCACGAGCAGTACTTC. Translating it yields CASSPPLGHEQYF.